Listed here is a single T cell receptor beta chain. The target of this receptor is not known. Per-base qualities were not stored, and no clone one base away is much larger. These data belong to a study of blood T cell repertoires in COVID-19 (TCRdb year 2020). For the wider study: Samples covering the acute and convalescent phases of COVID-19 were provided by collaborators in the United States, Italy and Spain. The material from the prospective study consisted of cDNA or gDNA derived from T cells, B-cell-depleted T cells, or PBMCs. Subjects who had been exposed to COVID-19, were actively infected with it, or had recovered from it provided the deeply sampled blood TCRbeta repertoires that made up the dataset. The repertoires were released in a freely available public database intended as a resource for research on the immune response to SARS-CoV-2. Samples were obtained from the ongoing ImmuneRACE study (first 160 participants) and from about 1,300 subjects provided by 6 global collaborators. Sample metadata almost always included a de-identified subject ID, COVID-19 status, age in years and sex. Where HLA class I and class II types were available, the types were taken from metadata supplied by the sample provider, not from assay-based typing. The research as a whole found: The amount of clinical and demographic metadata varied by source and participant and was provided uncurated.

Taken from the germline V gene (reference sequence), the CDR1 and CDR2 loops are LGHDT and YNNKEL. Trimming at the junction amounts to 3 bases on V and 0 bases on J, and the germline ends lie 17 bases apart. Its CDR3 holds 17 amino acids, cysteine through phenylalanine. Kept here is only the CDR3 DNA, which spans 51 bases and is read in frame from base 1. The immunoSEQ Assay, a bias-controlled multiplex PCR, was used to amplify TCRbeta CDR3 regions from genomic DNA. In the authors' own workflow: The number of nucleated cells in each sample was estimated by amplification of reference gene primers within the assay. To quantify the absolute abundance of each unique TCRbeta CDR3 rearrangement, sequence reads were collapsed and filtered. For each sample, productive Simpson clonality was calculated as the square root of Simpson's diversity index across productive rearrangements. The table was pulled from immuneACCESS by TCRdb, which kept in-frame rearrangements only. Such tables lose some clones; where checked, under half of the loss comes from unresolved V genes, and the rest has no known cause. V and J calls and clone size are as listed in that table; D and trimming were resolved from the DNA. This sample comprises some 120,000 clones, around 87% of them detected only once. Of the sample, around 3.6% is held by the ten largest clones.

Each collaborating institution followed its own protocols to collect whole blood in K2EDTA tubes. For TCRbeta analysis, collaborators shipped samples in one of three forms: frozen whole blood, isolated PBMCs, or DNA extracted from either of those sample types. The specimen sequenced was peripheral blood. The sequence was collected from a woman aged 55-70 years with acute or convalescent COVID-19. The sequence is built from TRBV3-1 (or the pseudogene TRBV3-2) and TRBJ1-1; TRBD1 is possibly the D segment (6 matching bases). The CDR3 region reads CASSQGTGLVMNTEAFF. Read as DNA, the sequence is TGTGCCAGCAGCCAGGGTACAGGGTTGGTGATGAACACTGAAGCTTTCTTT.